This TCR beta chain comes out of a study of blood T cell dynamics during melanoma immunotherapy. Findings and limits, study-wide: Clones driving repertoire changes may be melanoma-specific or general immune activation. Unlike progressors, later disease-control patients had W3 repertoires gaining clonality or diversity.

A fixed DNA input of about 350 ng was used per bulk PBMC sample. The method was immunoSEQ multiplex PCR; TCRdb's version includes in-frame clones alone and lacks a portion of them. The table includes 8,000 to 9,000 clones, about 90% detected once. The V end lost 5 bases, the J end lost 3 bases, and 17 bases lay between the germline ends. The CDR3 consists of 15 residues. Germline V gene sequence: CDR1 MNHEY, CDR2 SMNVEV (reference sequence). With regard to this clone: Its antigen is currently unknown.

Time point indicated: week 3, after first cycle of checkpoint inhibitor. The sequencing here drew on blood, taken from a patient treated with checkpoint blockade. The chain is built from TRBV27 and TRBJ2-7, with TRBD1 as a possible D gene (6 bases). The receptor was isolated from a human donor with melanoma. The CDR3 region is CASSEIPGQVYEQYF. In DNA form, the CDR3 reads TGTGCCAGCAGTGAAATACCGGGACAAGTCTACGAGCAGTACTTC.